A single T cell receptor beta chain is shown here with its context. Its specificity is unknown. These data originate in a study of chemoradiotherapy in HPV16-positive cancers. The wider study: Functional T-cell assays on a couple of HPV16-positive patients' cells defined candidate HPV-specific clones and common TCR motifs.

J was trimmed by 5 bases and V by 7 bases; bases with no gene match: 8. The germline gives CDR1 SGHRS, CDR2 YFSETQ. There are 14 residues in the CDR3. Sequencing used immunoSEQ multiplex PCR; TCRdb keeps in-frame clones, though not all of them. The top ten hold 3.5% to 4.5% of the sample, which has approximately 13,000 clones, about 92% seen once. General observations from the study: During treatment, candidate HPV-specific clones and E7-related motifs expanded in tumor.

The receptor comes from a human donor with HPV-associated anogenital cancer. The rearrangement joins TRBV5-1 to TRBJ2-1; 8 positions agree with TRBD2. Here the sequenced sample was tumor tissue, taken from a patient who underwent chemoradiotherapy. This CDR3 reads CASYPQLADNEQFF. The CDR3 nucleotides are TGCGCCAGCTACCCTCAACTAGCGGACAATGAGCAGTTCTTC.